This T cell receptor beta chain comes out of a study of shared clonotypes between healthy human individuals. Study overall: Each donor had three CD4 naive, three CD4 memory, two CD8 naive and one CD8 memory plate.

CDR1 SGHTA and CDR2 FQGNSA come from the germline V gene. The CDR3 runs to 15 residues. A word on this clone: One end of the junction does not line up with germline, which may come from a read error.

Clones were sequenced by immunoSEQ multiplex PCR, and TCRdb holds only the in-frame ones, with some missing. The profile covers under 2,500,000 clones, with approximately 94% appearing a single time and over 0.1% taken by the ten largest. The chain uses TRBV7-2 and TRBJ2-3; 9 bases fit TRBD1. The sample consisted of naive CD4+ T cells sorted from blood. The subset denotes: CD45RA+ positively selected. This sequence was found in a man aged 18 to 35 in good health. Here the CDR3 reads CASSQLGQGTDTQYF. CDR3 nucleotide sequence: TGTGCCAGCAGCCAACTGGGACAGGGCACCGATACGCAGTATTTT.